This T cell receptor beta chain comes out of a study of cytomegalovirus exposure and HLA in healthy donors. Overall study findings and caveats: Data from an earlier analysis indicated that most TCR beta V segments were productive either about 90% or about 30% of the time.

The study ran its PCR with 60 Vbeta and 13 Jbeta primers. The authors' processing: The count from a later analysis was tens of millions of unique TCR beta chains, some 12 million of them shared. Sequencing used immunoSEQ multiplex PCR; TCRdb keeps in-frame clones, though not all of them. V and J calls plus clone size are reproduced from that table; the DNA served to infer D and trimming. The table counts 150,000 to 200,000 clones; 0.7% to 0.8% lies in the top ten. In the case of this clone: Its antigen is not identified.

The CDR3 covers 15 residues. V was pared by 0 bases and J by 3 bases, with 7 bases of the junction left unmatched. Germline V CDR1 and CDR2: SQVTM, ANQGSEA. Sequencing used PBMCs. The chain employs TRBV29-1 and TRBJ2-7; 8 bases align to TRBD2. This TCR came from a woman aged 18-29 years in good health and CMV-seropositive. The CDR3 spells CSVEETGSGNYEQYF. CDR3 in DNA: TGCAGCGTTGAAGAAACGGGTAGCGGGAACTACGAGCAGTACTTC.